The clone carrying this TCR beta chain showed up just a few times. Trimming took off 2 bases at V and 4 bases at J, with 9 bases between the two ends. The CDR3 covers 14 residues. In germline, CDR1 is MNHNY, CDR2 SVGAGI (reference sequence). The sample comes from a study of human T cells and chemical hapten exposure. The time point denotes: patch test 1, 2 weeks after DPC sensitization. Sample treatment: therapeutic diphenylcyclopropenone sensitization with weekly scalp DPC. MiXCR, applied by TCRdb to the RACE reads, yields one record per CDR3 protein. The sample lists 350,000 or so distinct CDR3 sequences, approximately 6.3% occurring once.

The chain links TRBV6-6 to TRBJ1-3; D is unclear. The source is a woman younger than 30 with alopecia areata. Some clones in this sample may be carry-over from other donors' samples. The specimen comprised whole blood, sampled in connection with sensitization to the hapten diphenylcyclopropenone (DPC). The DNA of the CDR3 is TGTGCCAGCAGTTACGGTGGTGGAGGAAACACCATATATTTT. This gives the protein CASSYGGGGNTIYF.